These 2 T cell receptor beta chains came from one sample sequenced in a study of graft-versus-host responses after intestinal transplantation. Method: immunoSEQ multiplex PCR; TCRdb's copy keeps in-frame clones and lacks some. Of roughly 4,800 clones in the sample, under 75% were seen once. The sample was PBMCs, taken 510 to 550 days after intestinal transplant. Source of these receptors: a human patient who received an intestinal transplant, so some T cells may come from the graft donor.

The V gene is TRBV6-6, the J gene TRBJ2-7, with a weak D call TRBD2 (5 bases). V lost 6 bases and J 7 bases, leaving 16 bases between the germline ends. The CDR3 covers 13 residues. Germline CDR1 and CDR2: MNHNY and SVGAGI (reference sequence). CDR3 in DNA: TGTGCCAGCAGAACCTTAGGACGGGGAGAGCAGTACTTC. Its translation: CASRTLGRGEQYF.

This chain links TRBV4-1 with TRBJ2-3, with D perhaps TRBD1 or TRBD2 (7 bases each). Between the trimmed V and J ends, which lost 3 bases and 4 bases, there was a span of 14 bases. The CDR3 contains 15 residues. Germline values: CDR1 MGHRA, CDR2 YSYEKL. The CDR3 here is CASSHQGGGPDTQYF. DNA of the CDR3: TGCGCCAGCAGCCATCAGGGGGGGGGCCCAGATACGCAGTATTTT.